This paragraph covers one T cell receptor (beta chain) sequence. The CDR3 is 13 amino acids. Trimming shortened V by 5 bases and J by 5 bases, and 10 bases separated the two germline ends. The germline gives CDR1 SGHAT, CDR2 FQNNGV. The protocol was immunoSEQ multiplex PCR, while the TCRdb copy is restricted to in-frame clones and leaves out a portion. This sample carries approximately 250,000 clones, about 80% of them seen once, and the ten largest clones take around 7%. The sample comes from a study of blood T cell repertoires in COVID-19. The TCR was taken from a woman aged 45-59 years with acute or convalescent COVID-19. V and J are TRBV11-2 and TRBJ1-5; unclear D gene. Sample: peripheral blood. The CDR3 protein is CASSHFVDQPQHF. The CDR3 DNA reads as TGTGCCAGCAGCCACTTCGTGGATCAGCCCCAGCATTTT. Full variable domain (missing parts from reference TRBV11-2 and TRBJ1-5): EAGVAQSPRYKIIEKRQSVAFWCNPISGHATLYWYQQILGQGPKLLIQFQNNGVVDDSQLPKDRFSAERLKGVDSTLKIQPAKLEDSAVYLCASSHFVDQPQHFGDGTRLSIL.